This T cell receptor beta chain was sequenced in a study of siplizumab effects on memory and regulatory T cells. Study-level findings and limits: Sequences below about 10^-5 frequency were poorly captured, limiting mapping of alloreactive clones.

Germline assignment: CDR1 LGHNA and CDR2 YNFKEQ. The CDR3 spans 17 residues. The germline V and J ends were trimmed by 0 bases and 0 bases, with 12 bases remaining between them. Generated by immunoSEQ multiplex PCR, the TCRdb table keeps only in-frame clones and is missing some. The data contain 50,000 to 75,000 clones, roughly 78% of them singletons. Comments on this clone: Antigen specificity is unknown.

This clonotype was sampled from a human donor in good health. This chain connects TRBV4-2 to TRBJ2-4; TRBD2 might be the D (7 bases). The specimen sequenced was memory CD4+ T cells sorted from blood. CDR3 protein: CASSQDWGGLAKNIQYF. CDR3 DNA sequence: TGTGCCAGCAGCCAAGATTGGGGGGGGCTAGCCAAAAACATTCAGTACTTC.